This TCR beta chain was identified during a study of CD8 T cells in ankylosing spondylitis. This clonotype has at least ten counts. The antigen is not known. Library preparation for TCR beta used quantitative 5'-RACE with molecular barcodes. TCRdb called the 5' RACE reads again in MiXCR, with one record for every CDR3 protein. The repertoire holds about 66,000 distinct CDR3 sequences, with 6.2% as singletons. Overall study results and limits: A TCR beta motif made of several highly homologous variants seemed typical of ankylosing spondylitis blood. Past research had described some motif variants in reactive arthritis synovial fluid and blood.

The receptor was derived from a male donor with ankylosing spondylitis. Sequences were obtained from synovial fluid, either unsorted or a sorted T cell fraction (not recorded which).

Written as DNA, the CDR3 is TGTGCCAGCAATTTGTTCCCCTCCTACAATGAGCAGTTCTTC. This encodes CASNLFPSYNEQFF. The chain has TRBV9 and TRBJ2-1; D is ambiguous. The CDR3 loop spans 14 amino acids. Trimming shortened V by 6 bases and J by 0 bases, and 10 bases separated the two germline ends. Per germline, CDR1 SGDLS and CDR2 YYNGEE.